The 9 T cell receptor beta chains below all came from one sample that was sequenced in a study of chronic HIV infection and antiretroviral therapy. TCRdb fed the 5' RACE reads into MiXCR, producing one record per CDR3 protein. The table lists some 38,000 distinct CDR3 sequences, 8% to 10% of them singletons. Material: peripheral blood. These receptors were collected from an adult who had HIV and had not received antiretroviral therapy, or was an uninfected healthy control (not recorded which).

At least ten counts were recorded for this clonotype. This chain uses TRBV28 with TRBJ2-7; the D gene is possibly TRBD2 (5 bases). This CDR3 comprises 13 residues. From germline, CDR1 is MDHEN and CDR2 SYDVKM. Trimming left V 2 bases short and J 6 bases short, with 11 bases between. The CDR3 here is CASSLQLVGEQYF. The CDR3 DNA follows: TGTGCCAGCAGTTTACAACTAGTAGGCGAGCAGTACTTC.

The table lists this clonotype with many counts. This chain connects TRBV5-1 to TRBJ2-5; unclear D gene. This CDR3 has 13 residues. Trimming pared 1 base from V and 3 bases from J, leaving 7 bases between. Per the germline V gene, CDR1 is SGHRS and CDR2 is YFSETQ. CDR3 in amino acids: CASSLTVEETQYF. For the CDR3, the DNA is TGCGCCAGCAGCTTGACCGTCGAAGAGACCCAGTACTTC.

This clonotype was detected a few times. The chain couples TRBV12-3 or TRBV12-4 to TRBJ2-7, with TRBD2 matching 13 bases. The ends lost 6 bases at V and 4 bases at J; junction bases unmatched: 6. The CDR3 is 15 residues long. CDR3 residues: CASSSGTSGVYEQYF. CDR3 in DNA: TGTGCCAGCAGCTCCGGGACTAGCGGGGTGTACGAGCAGTACTTC.

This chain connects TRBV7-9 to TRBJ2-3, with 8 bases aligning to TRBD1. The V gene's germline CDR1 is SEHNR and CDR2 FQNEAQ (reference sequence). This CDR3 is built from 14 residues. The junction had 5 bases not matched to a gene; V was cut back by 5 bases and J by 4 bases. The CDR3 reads CASSRTGRSDTQYF. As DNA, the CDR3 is TGTGCCAGCAGCCGGACAGGGAGGTCAGATACGCAGTATTTT.

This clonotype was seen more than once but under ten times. Here the CDR3 reads CAIALQGNQPQHF. In DNA, the CDR3 is TGTGCCATAGCATTACAGGGTAATCAGCCCCAGCATTTT. V and J are TRBV28 and TRBJ1-5, with D possibly TRBD1 on 6 matching bases. The CDR3 has 13 amino acids. The germline V gene encodes CDR1 MDHEN and CDR2 SYDVKM. The V and J ends lost 10 bases and 4 bases respectively, with 14 bases between them.

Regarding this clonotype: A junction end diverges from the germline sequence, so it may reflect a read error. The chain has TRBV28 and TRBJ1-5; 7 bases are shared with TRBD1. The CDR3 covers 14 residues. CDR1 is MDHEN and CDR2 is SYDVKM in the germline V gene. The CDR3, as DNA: TGTGCCAGCAGTACAGGGGCCCCCAATCAGCCCCAGAATTTT. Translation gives CASSTGAPNQPQNF.

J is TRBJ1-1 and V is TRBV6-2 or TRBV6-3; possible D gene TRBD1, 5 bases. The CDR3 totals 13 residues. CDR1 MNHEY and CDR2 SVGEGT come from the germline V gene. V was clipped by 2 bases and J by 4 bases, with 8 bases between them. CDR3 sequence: CASSYGGGTEAFF. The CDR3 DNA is TGTGCCAGCAGTTACGGGGGGGGCACTGAAGCTTTCTTT.

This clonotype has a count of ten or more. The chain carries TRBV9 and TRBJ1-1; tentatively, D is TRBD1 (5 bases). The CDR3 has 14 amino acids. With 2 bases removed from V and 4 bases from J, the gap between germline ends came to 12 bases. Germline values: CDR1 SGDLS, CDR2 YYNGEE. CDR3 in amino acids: CASSVGVKGTEAFF. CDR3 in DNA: TGTGCCAGCAGCGTGGGGGTAAAGGGCACTGAAGCTTTCTTT.

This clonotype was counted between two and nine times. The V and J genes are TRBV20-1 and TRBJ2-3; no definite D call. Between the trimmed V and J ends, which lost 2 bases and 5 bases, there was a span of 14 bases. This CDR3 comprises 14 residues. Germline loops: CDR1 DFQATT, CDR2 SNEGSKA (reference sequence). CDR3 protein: CSARSPVSLDTQYF. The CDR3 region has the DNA TGCAGTGCTAGATCCCCAGTTAGTTTAGATACGCAGTATTTT.